This T cell receptor (beta chain) was found in a study of blood T cell repertoires in COVID-19. Study-level background: In each case, the material was cDNA or gDNA derived from T cells, B-cell-depleted T cells, or PBMCs.

The germline V gene has CDR1 MNHNY and CDR2 SVGAGI (reference sequence). V was cut by 5 bases and J by 0 bases, with 19 bases left in between. The CDR3 has 17 residues. As originally analysed: Amplified reference gene primers provided the basis for estimating nucleated cell counts. Assay used: immunoSEQ multiplex PCR; TCRdb lists only in-frame clones, some missing. D and trimming were read from the DNA, whereas the V and J calls and clone size are those reported in that table. The sample yields roughly 190,000 clones, more than 65% seen once. This clonotype was obtained from a human donor with acute or convalescent COVID-19. The donor label of this sample is uncertain. This chain joins TRBV6-6 and TRBJ1-2; D is uncertain. Sequenced input: peripheral blood. The CDR3 loop is CASSPRGAASSNYGYTF. CDR3 DNA: TGTGCCAGCAGTCCCCGGGGAGCTGCCTCTTCTAACTATGGCTACACCTTC.